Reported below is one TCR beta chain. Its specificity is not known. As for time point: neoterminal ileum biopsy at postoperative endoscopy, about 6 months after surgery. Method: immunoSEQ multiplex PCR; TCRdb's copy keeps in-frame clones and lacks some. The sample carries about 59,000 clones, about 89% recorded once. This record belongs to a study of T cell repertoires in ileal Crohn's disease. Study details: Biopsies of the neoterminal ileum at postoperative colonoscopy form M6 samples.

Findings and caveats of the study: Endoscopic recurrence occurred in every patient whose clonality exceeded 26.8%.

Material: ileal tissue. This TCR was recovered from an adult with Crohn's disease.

The chain's CDR3 is CASSLWTGKRYNTEAFF. CDR3 nucleotides: TGTGCCAGCAGCCTCTGGACAGGAAAGAGATATAACACTGAAGCTTTCTTT. The chain uses TRBV7-2 and TRBJ1-1; 7 bases fit TRBD1. V was pared by 5 bases and J by 2 bases, with 14 bases of the junction left unmatched. The V gene's germline CDR1 is SGHTA and CDR2 FQGNSA. The CDR3 sequence is 17 residues long.